These 2 T cell receptor beta chains were all obtained from the same sample, sequenced in a study of blood T cell repertoires in COVID-19. TCRdb keeps only in-frame clones here, not all; method: immunoSEQ multiplex PCR. Among about 200,000 clones listed, roughly 81% were seen once. Sequences were obtained from peripheral blood. The receptors come from a woman in her forties or fifties with active or convalescent COVID-19.

The V and J genes are TRBV9 and TRBJ1-2; D not certain. Germline V gives CDR1 SGDLS, CDR2 YYNGEE. This CDR3 contains 12 residues. V was clipped by 4 bases and J by 9 bases, with 13 bases between them. CDR3 residues: CASSPNDGRYTF. The DNA of the CDR3 is TGTGCCAGCAGCCCCAATGATGGGCGCTACACCTTC.

The genes are TRBV20-1 and TRBJ2-3; no definite D call. Germline CDR1 is DFQATT and CDR2 is SNEGSKA (reference sequence). The V and J ends lost 5 bases and 4 bases respectively, with 7 bases between them. The CDR3 has 11 residues. CDR3 residues: CSAQLSDTQYF. Here the CDR3 DNA reads TGCAGTGCTCAGTTATCAGATACGCAGTATTTT.